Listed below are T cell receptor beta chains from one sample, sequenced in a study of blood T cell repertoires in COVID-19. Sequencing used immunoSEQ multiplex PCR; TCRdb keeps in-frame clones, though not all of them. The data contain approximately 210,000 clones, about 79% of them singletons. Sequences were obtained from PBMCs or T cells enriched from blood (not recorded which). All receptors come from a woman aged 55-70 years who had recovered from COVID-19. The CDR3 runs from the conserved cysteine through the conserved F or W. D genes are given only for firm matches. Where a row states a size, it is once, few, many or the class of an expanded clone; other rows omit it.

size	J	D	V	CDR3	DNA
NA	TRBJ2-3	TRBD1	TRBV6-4	CARRTGSTDTQYF	TGTGCCAGGCGGACAGGGAGCACAGATACGCAGTATTTT
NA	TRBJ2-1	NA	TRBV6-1	CASSDQYYNEQFF	TGTGCCAGCAGTGATCAGTACTACAATGAGCAGTTCTTC
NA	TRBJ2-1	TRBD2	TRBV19	CASTPGLAGVYNEQFF	TGTGCCAGTACCCCGGGACTAGCGGGAGTCTACAATGAGCAGTTCTTC
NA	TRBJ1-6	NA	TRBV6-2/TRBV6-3	CASSYLRGSPLHF	TGTGCCAGCAGTTACCTCCGGGGTTCACCCCTCCACTTT
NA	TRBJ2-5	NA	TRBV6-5	CASSPGETQYF	TGTGCCAGCAGTCCGGGAGAGACCCAGTACTTC
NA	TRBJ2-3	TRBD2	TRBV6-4	CASRRTSGGTDTQYF	TGTGCCAGCAGAAGGACTAGCGGGGGCACAGATACGCAGTATTTT
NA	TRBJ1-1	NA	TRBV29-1	CSATTGMDTEAFF	TGCAGCGCTACCACAGGGATGGACACTGAAGCTTTCTTT
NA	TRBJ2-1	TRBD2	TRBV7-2	CASSLFRGQREHNEQFF	TGTGCCAGCAGCTTGTTCCGAGGCCAGCGGGAGCACAATGAGCAGTTCTTC
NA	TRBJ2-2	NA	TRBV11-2	CASSLDTGGTGELFF	TGTGCCAGCAGCCTGGACACTGGAGGGACCGGGGAGCTGTTTTTT
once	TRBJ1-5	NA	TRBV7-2	CASSLAGDQPQHF	TGTGCCAGCAGCTTGGCAGGGGATCAGCCCCAGCATTTT